Listed here is a single T cell receptor (beta chain). In the original analysis: Reference gene primer amplification in the assay estimated nucleated cell counts. Sequenced by immunoSEQ multiplex PCR; TCRdb stores in-frame clones only, minus some. That table is the source of V, J and clone size, and D and trimming were worked out from the DNA. The table has approximately 240,000 clones, 88% seen once. This sample stems from a study of blood T cell repertoires in COVID-19. Whole-study context: Spain, Italy and the United States supplied samples that represented acute and convalescent COVID-19. From T cells, B-cell-depleted T cells, or PBMCs came the material, which was cDNA or gDNA.

The CDR3 runs 16 residues. V lost 2 bases to trimming and J lost 4 bases, with 13 bases between them. Germline V gives CDR1 SGHNT, CDR2 YYREEE (reference sequence). V is TRBV5-4 and J is TRBJ2-6; D remains unclear. Source material: peripheral blood. This clonotype originated in a woman aged 40-49 years who had recovered from COVID-19. CDR3 in amino acids: CASSFPQVSGANVLTF. The CDR3 nucleotides are TGTGCCAGCAGCTTCCCTCAGGTGTCGGGGGCCAACGTCCTGACTTTC.